The clone carrying this T cell receptor beta chain was observed a few times. Its antigen is as yet unknown. This sample stems from a study of T cells in narcolepsy. Looking at the study overall: Enrolled donors included narcolepsy type 1 or type 2 patients and healthy controls. Study outcomes and limitations: Autoreactive HCRT-specific and TRIB2-specific clonotypes were marked in same-patient CSF-versus-blood CD4+ comparisons. Some memory CD4+ repertoires had no autoreactive clone sequences. Reportedly, autoreactive clonotypes were serially detected in patients' blood but not controls'.

The CDR3 covers 14 residues. V was clipped by 0 bases and J by 0 bases, with 7 bases between them. Germline CDR1 and CDR2: SGHDT and YYEEEE. Sequencing was performed with immunoSEQ multiplex PCR; in TCRdb, only in-frame clones are kept and a portion is missing. The sample shows about 33,000 clones, under 90% of them seen only once. This sequence was found in a human donor with narcolepsy. V gene TRBV5-6 combines with J gene TRBJ2-7; no clear D. Sequencing was done on a sample of CD45RA- memory CD4+ T cells from PBMCs. In DNA form, the CDR3 reads TGTGCCAGCAGCTTGGGCAGGAGCTCCTACGAGCAGTACTTC. Its protein product is CASSLGRSSYEQYF.